The clone carrying this TCR beta chain showed up many times. Its antigen is as yet unknown. The data originate from a study of T cells after yellow fever vaccination. Germline assignment: CDR1 DFQATT and CDR2 SNEGSKA (reference sequence). With 3 bases removed from V and 4 bases from J, the gap between germline ends came to 3 bases. The CDR3 covers 11 residues. One entry per CDR3 protein, called by TCRdb with MiXCR from the 5' RACE reads. The profile shows hundreds of thousands of distinct CDR3 sequences, about 12% of them singletons. Study results and limitations: Clonotypes shared by both compartments, CD4 and CD8, made up a small share. Abundant clonotypes from the bulk population could have been carried over as contaminants into FACS-sorted repertoires.

V is TRBV20-1 and J is TRBJ2-2; D uncertain. Sequencing used PBMCs, obtained on the day of the yellow fever booster vaccination. The source is a man aged 25 to 40 who received the YFV17D yellow fever vaccine. The CDR3 DNA reads as TGCAGTGCTAGGATCACCGGGGAGCTGTTTTTT. As protein: CSARITGELFF.